A single sample is the source of the 22 T cell receptor beta chains below, sequenced in a study of cytomegalovirus exposure and HLA in healthy donors. The primer mix had 60 Vbeta and 13 Jbeta primers. The assay was immunoSEQ multiplex PCR, and TCRdb's table has in-frame clones only and misses some. The sample shows about 120,000 clones, 66% of them seen only once. Sequencing used PBMCs. These receptors were taken from a man between 18 and 35 years old in good health and CMV-seronegative.

This chain joins TRBV9 and TRBJ1-1; 7 bases align to TRBD1. After removal of 4 bases from V and 3 bases from J, the junction contained 3 bases not matched to a gene. The CDR3 covers 13 residues. The germline gives CDR1 SGDLS, CDR2 YYNGEE. The CDR3 nucleotides are TGTGCCAGCAGCTTAACAGGGGACACTGAAGCTTTCTTT. Protein product: CASSLTGDTEAFF.

The chain is built from TRBV30 and TRBJ2-3; 10 positions match TRBD2. The V and J ends lost 6 bases and 1 base, in that order; junction bases with no gene match: 1. Looked up from germline, CDR1 is GTSNPN and CDR2 is SVGIG (reference sequence). The CDR3 is 13 residues long. The CDR3 DNA sequence: TGTGCCTGTAGCGGGGGGCGCACAGATACGCAGTATTTT. Amino acids: CACSGGRTDTQYF.

This clone was seen a single time. The chain carries TRBV7-9 and TRBJ1-1; 8 bases line up with TRBD1. Germline lookup yields CDR1 SEHNR and CDR2 FQNEAQ (reference sequence). J was trimmed by 1 base and V by 5 bases; bases with no gene match: 6. The CDR3 is made up of 15 amino acids. The CDR3 DNA reads TGTGCCAGCAGCCCCACCGGGACAGGGAACACTGAAGCTTTCTTT. As protein: CASSPTGTGNTEAFF.

The chain joins TRBV27 to TRBJ2-7; no reliable D call. This CDR3 comprises 13 residues. The V end was cut by 4 bases, the J end by 0 bases, with 7 bases between. Per the germline V gene, CDR1 is MNHEY and CDR2 is SMNVEV (reference sequence). CDR3 loop: CASSSLSSYEQYF. CDR3 in DNA: TGTGCCAGCAGTTCCTTGAGCTCCTACGAGCAGTACTTC.

The chain combines TRBV7-2 with TRBJ1-1, with TRBD1 matching over 8 bases. V was clipped by 4 bases and J by 4 bases; unmatched bases: 11. CDR1 is SGHTA, CDR2 FQGNSA, per germline. This CDR3 is 16 amino acids long. Here the CDR3 DNA reads TGTGCCAGCAGCTCCTGGACAGGGAGGGGGAGCACTGAAGCTTTCTTT. Translation: CASSSWTGRGSTEAFF.

This chain uses TRBV5-8 with TRBJ2-7, with D unclear. Germline CDR1 and CDR2: SGHTS and YDEGEE. The CDR3 is 12 residues long. The V and J ends lost 5 bases and 4 bases respectively, with 10 bases between them. For the CDR3, the DNA is TGTGCCAGCAGTCAGTGGAGTTACGAGCAGTACTTC. This codes for CASSQWSYEQYF.

V is TRBV5-1 and J is TRBJ1-5; no definite D call. This CDR3 is built from 14 residues. Germline loops: CDR1 SGHRS, CDR2 YFSETQ. The V and J ends lost 0 bases and 6 bases respectively, with 10 bases between them. CDR3 residues: CASSLDGALQPQHF. The CDR3 DNA sequence: TGCGCCAGCAGCTTGGACGGAGCACTTCAGCCCCAGCATTTT.

This sequence joins TRBV19 and TRBJ2-3; 8 bases match TRBD1. Trimming at V came to 7 bases and at J to 4 bases, leaving 7 bases not matched to a gene. The germline gives CDR1 LNHDA, CDR2 SQIVND (reference sequence). The CDR3 runs 14 residues. CDR3 sequence (DNA): TGTGCCAGTAAGGAGCAGGGGGCATCAGATACGCAGTATTTT. Protein sequence: CASKEQGASDTQYF.

V usage is TRBV5-1 and J usage is TRBJ2-7; 7 nucleotides align to TRBD1. The CDR3 runs to 14 residues. V was pared by 4 bases and J by 5 bases, with 9 bases of the junction left unmatched. CDR1 SGHRS and CDR2 YFSETQ come from the germline V gene. Here the CDR3 reads CASSSKTGFNEQYF. CDR3 nucleotides: TGCGCCAGCAGCAGTAAGACAGGGTTCAACGAGCAGTACTTC.

V and J are TRBV27 and TRBJ2-1, with a weak D call TRBD1 (5 bases). Germline loops: CDR1 MNHEY, CDR2 SMNVEV (reference sequence). Trimming removed 2 bases at V and 9 bases at J, with 14 bases between. There are 14 residues in the CDR3. The CDR3, as DNA: TGTGCCAGCAGTTTAGCGTCAGGGTTTAGTGAGCAGTTCTTC. The encoded protein is CASSLASGFSEQFF.

In its sample, this clone was seen once. The chain is built from TRBV4-3 and TRBJ2-2; D gene ambiguous. V was clipped by 1 base and J by 10 bases, with 13 bases between them. Germline loops: CDR1 LGHNA, CDR2 YSLEER. The CDR3 sequence is 14 residues long. CDR3 DNA sequence: TGCGCCAGCAGCCAAGTCCACGGGTTTGAGGAGCTGTTTTTT. Translation gives CASSQVHGFEELFF.

This clone was observed a handful of times. The CDR3 spells CASSATGYNQPQHF. The CDR3 nucleotides are TGTGCCAGCAGCGCTACAGGATACAATCAGCCCCAGCATTTT. The chain couples TRBV9 to TRBJ1-5; a possible D gene is TRBD1 (5 bases). V lost 3 bases and J lost 3, with 10 bases in between. Germline assignment: CDR1 SGDLS and CDR2 YYNGEE. The CDR3 is made up of 14 amino acids.

The chain links TRBV19 to TRBJ1-5, with TRBD1 as a possible D gene (5 bases). V lost 3 bases and J 4 bases, leaving 19 bases between the germline ends. Germline loops: CDR1 LNHDA, CDR2 SQIVND (reference sequence). CDR3 length: 17 residues. CDR3 bases: TGTGCCAGTAGTATGGTCCCAGGGAATTGGGTTAATCAGCCCCAGCATTTT. Translated: CASSMVPGNWVNQPQHF.

The gene calls are TRBV6-5 and TRBJ2-7; D is ambiguous. The germline V gene encodes CDR1 MNHEY and CDR2 SVGAGI. Trimming left V 5 bases short and J 2 bases short, with 16 bases between. The CDR3 loop spans 15 amino acids. The CDR3 loop is CASSTPLRGPYEQYF. CDR3 DNA sequence: TGTGCCAGCAGTACCCCCTTACGAGGTCCCTACGAGCAGTACTTC.

V and J are TRBV4-1 and TRBJ2-1; D perhaps matches TRBD1 (6 bases). The germline V gene has CDR1 MGHRA and CDR2 YSYEKL. V was trimmed by 8 bases and J by 2 bases, leaving 13 bases between them. The CDR3 runs to 14 residues. In nucleotides, the CDR3 is TGCGCCAGCCGTGCTGGGGACACCTACAATGAGCAGTTCTTC. It is translated as CASRAGDTYNEQFF.

This chain uses TRBV6-5 with TRBJ1-6, with D possibly TRBD1 on 6 matching bases. The ends were cut back, 6 bases at V and 9 bases at J, with 12 bases in the middle. The CDR3 has 13 residues. Germline V gene sequence: CDR1 MNHEY, CDR2 SVGAGI. CDR3 residues: CASRPGVTSPLHF. In DNA form, the CDR3 reads TGTGCCAGCAGACCAGGGGTCACTTCACCCCTCCACTTT.

The chain uses TRBV30 and TRBJ2-7; TRBD1 is a possible D gene (6 bases). Deletions cut 5 bases from V and 1 base from J, with 12 bases between. Germline CDR1 is GTSNPN and CDR2 is SVGIG (reference sequence). CDR3 length: 13 residues. The CDR3 nucleotides are TGTGCCTGGGGATACAGGGTATCCTACGAGCAGTACTTC. Translating gives CAWGYRVSYEQYF.

The gene calls are TRBV6-1 and TRBJ1-3; D ambiguous. The germline V and J ends were trimmed by 8 bases and 0 bases, with 8 bases remaining between them. The V gene's germline CDR1 is MNHNS and CDR2 SASEGT. This CDR3 contains 13 residues. This CDR3 is CASSGFSGNTIYF. The CDR3 DNA reads TGTGCCAGCTCCGGGTTCTCTGGAAACACCATATATTTT.

This clone came up a few times. The V call is TRBV7-8, the J call TRBJ1-1; TRBD1 matches 7 bases. After removal of 5 bases from V and 7 bases from J, the junction contained 4 bases not matched to a gene. Germline V gene sequence: CDR1 SGHVS, CDR2 FQNEAQ. CDR3 length: 12 residues. CDR3 DNA: TGTGCCAGCAGCCCGACAGGGCTTGAAGCTTTCTTT. This translates into CASSPTGLEAFF.

The chain uses TRBV7-9 and TRBJ1-2; D uncertain. This CDR3 is 13 amino acids long. Germline values: CDR1 SEHNR, CDR2 FQNEAQ (reference sequence). V was cut by 5 bases and J by 8 bases, with 15 bases left in between. The CDR3 DNA sequence: TGTGCCAGCAGCCGATACAGCGCGGGGGGCTACACCTTC. Translation gives CASSRYSAGGYTF.

This chain joins TRBV18 and TRBJ1-3, with TRBD1 matching 7 bases. CDR3 length: 18 residues. The ends lost 3 bases at V and 1 base at J; junction bases unmatched: 12. Germline V gene data show CDR1 as KGHSH and CDR2 as LQKENI. Here the CDR3 reads CASSPLRPGGESGNTIYF. The CDR3 bases are TGTGCCAGCTCACCCTTACGACCAGGGGGTGAATCTGGAAACACCATATATTTT.

The chain employs TRBV30 and TRBJ1-1; no firm D call. Germline CDR1 GTSNPN, CDR2 SVGIG (reference sequence). V shed 2 bases and J shed 1 base, with 5 bases lying between them. The CDR3 contains 12 residues. The CDR3: CAWSPRNTEAFF. In nucleotides, the CDR3 is TGTGCCTGGAGTCCTAGGAACACTGAAGCTTTCTTT.